These 12 T cell receptor beta chains share one sample of origin, sequenced in a study of blood T cell repertoires in COVID-19. Profiled with immunoSEQ multiplex PCR; TCRdb holds only in-frame clones, not every one. Of 120,000 to 150,000 clones detected, around 80% appear once; the ten largest clones hold 5%. The sample comprised peripheral blood. Receptors were obtained from a woman aged 45-59 years with acute or convalescent COVID-19.

This CDR3 is CASSQAWIGTPYTLGISGELFF. CDR3 nucleotide sequence: TGTGCCAGCAGCCAAGCTTGGATTGGGACACCATATACCTTGGGGATATCCGGGGAGCTGTTTTTT. The rearrangement joins TRBV7-3 to TRBJ2-2, with D tentatively TRBD1 (6 bases). V lost 5 bases, J lost 6 bases, and 37 bases lay in between. The CDR3 totals 22 residues. Per germline, CDR1 SGHTA and CDR2 FQGTGA. Together with reference TRBV7-3 and TRBJ2-2, the CDR3 gives the full variable domain: GAGVSQTPSNKVTEKGKYVELRCDPISGHTALYWYRQSLGQGPEFLIYFQGTGAADDSGLPNDRFFAVRPEGSVSTLKIQRTERGDSAVYLCASSQAWIGTPYTLGISGELFFGEGSRLTVL.

The chain couples TRBV7-6 to TRBJ1-5; D remains unclear. V was cut by 1 base and J by 4 bases, with 8 bases left in between. Germline CDR1 SGHVS, CDR2 FNYEAQ. This CDR3 spans 14 amino acids. DNA of the CDR3: TGTGCCAGCAGCTTAGGAGACTATAATCAGCCCCAGCATTTT. Its protein product is CASSLGDYNQPQHF.

The chain is built from TRBV6-5 and TRBJ1-2; D is ambiguous. The CDR3 has 13 amino acids. V was pared by 6 bases and J by 5 bases, with 13 bases between. The germline V gene encodes CDR1 MNHEY and CDR2 SVGAGI. The DNA of the CDR3 is TGTGCCAGCAGCCCCGCGGGAGGTTATGGCTACACCTTC. This codes for CASSPAGGYGYTF.

The chain carries TRBV7-8 and TRBJ1-1, with D perhaps matching TRBD1 (5 bases). Trimming shortened V by 4 bases and J by 3 bases, and 21 bases separated the two germline ends. This CDR3 region has 17 residues. Germline CDR1 reads SGHVS; CDR2 reads FQNEAQ. The CDR3 DNA sequence: TGTGCCAGCAGCTCCTCGGGCAGGGCCACCTGGGACACTGAAGCTTTCTTT. Its translation is CASSSSGRATWDTEAFF. The variable domain in full, with the rest retrieved from reference TRBV7-8 and TRBJ1-1, is GAGVSQSPRYKVAKRGQDVALRCDPISGHVSLFWYQQALGQGPEFLTYFQNEAQLDKSGLPSDRFFAERPEGSVSTLKIQRTQQEDSAVYLCASSSSGRATWDTEAFFGQGTRLTVV.

The rearrangement uses TRBV19 and TRBJ2-4; 8 bases match TRBD1. The CDR3 contains 16 residues. CDR1 LNHDA and CDR2 SQIVND come from the germline V gene (reference sequence). After removal of 5 bases from V and 8 bases from J, the junction contained 14 bases not matched to a gene. The chain's CDR3 is CASSAGQAVPGDIQYF. The CDR3 bases are TGTGCCAGTAGTGCGGGACAGGCGGTCCCCGGGGACATTCAGTACTTC.

The chain couples TRBV7-9 to TRBJ2-7, with 8 bases fitting TRBD1. Germline CDR1 reads SEHNR; CDR2 reads FQNEAQ (reference sequence). The CDR3 has 15 residues. V was pared by 5 bases and J by 2 bases, with 8 bases of the junction left unmatched. This chain's CDR3 is CASSLEAGGTYEQYF. CDR3 DNA sequence: TGTGCCAGCAGCCTCGAGGCAGGGGGCACCTACGAGCAGTACTTC.

As for this clone: The final CDR3 position lacks the conserved phenylalanine or tryptophan, pointing to a likely read error. This chain uses TRBV6-5 with TRBJ1-2; TRBD1 is a possible D gene (6 bases). The germline V gene has CDR1 MNHEY and CDR2 SVGAGI. CDR3 length equals 16 residues. Trimming removed 0 bases from V and 4 bases from J, with 15 bases in between. The CDR3 DNA is TGTGCCAGCAGTTACTCGAAACCAGGGGCGAGCTATGGCTACACCCTC. Its translation: CASSYSKPGASYGYTL.

The table lists this clone with a few counts. The chain combines TRBV9 with TRBJ2-3; TRBD2 aligns across 13 bases. Germline lookup yields CDR1 SGDLS and CDR2 YYNGEE. V shed 3 bases and J 5 bases; nucleotides not matched to a gene: 12. The CDR3 covers 18 residues. CDR3 amino acids: CASSAPEGLAGWGDTQYF. The CDR3 bases are TGTGCCAGCAGCGCACCTGAGGGACTAGCGGGGTGGGGAGATACGCAGTATTTT.

This clone was observed once. The V call is TRBV5-1, the J call TRBJ1-1; a weak D match, TRBD1 (5 bases). Germline V lookup: CDR1 SGHRS, CDR2 YFSETQ. Trimming stripped 0 bases from V and 3 bases from J, with 9 bases between. The CDR3 has 14 residues. As DNA, the CDR3 is TGCGCCAGCAGCTTGGTCGGGGGGGACACTGAAGCTTTCTTT. Translation gives CASSLVGGDTEAFF.

J is TRBJ2-7 and V is TRBV7-7; D perhaps matches TRBD2 (6 bases). The CDR3 loop spans 15 amino acids. V was cut by 7 bases and J by 2 bases, with 18 bases left in between. From germline, CDR1 is SSHAT and CDR2 FNYEAQ (reference sequence). DNA for the CDR3: TGTGCCAGCACCTTTACCTGGGACTCCCCCTACGAGCAGTACTTC. Its protein is CASTFTWDSPYEQYF.

This rearrangement joins TRBV9 to TRBJ2-7; a weak D match, TRBD2 (5 bases). CDR3 length: 12 amino acids. The V and J ends lost 1 base and 6 bases respectively, with 8 bases between them. Germline V gives CDR1 SGDLS, CDR2 YYNGEE. CDR3 in DNA: TGTGCCAGCAGCGTACGGGGAAGCGAGCAGTACTTC. Protein: CASSVRGSEQYF.

The chain is built from TRBV5-1 and TRBJ2-2, with no clear D. Trimming removed 0 bases from V and 1 base from J, with 10 bases in between. This CDR3 region has 16 residues. Germline values: CDR1 SGHRS, CDR2 YFSETQ. The CDR3 nucleotides read TGCGCCAGCAGCTTGGGGGCAGACCAGAACACCGGGGAGCTGTTTTTT. Translating gives CASSLGADQNTGELFF.